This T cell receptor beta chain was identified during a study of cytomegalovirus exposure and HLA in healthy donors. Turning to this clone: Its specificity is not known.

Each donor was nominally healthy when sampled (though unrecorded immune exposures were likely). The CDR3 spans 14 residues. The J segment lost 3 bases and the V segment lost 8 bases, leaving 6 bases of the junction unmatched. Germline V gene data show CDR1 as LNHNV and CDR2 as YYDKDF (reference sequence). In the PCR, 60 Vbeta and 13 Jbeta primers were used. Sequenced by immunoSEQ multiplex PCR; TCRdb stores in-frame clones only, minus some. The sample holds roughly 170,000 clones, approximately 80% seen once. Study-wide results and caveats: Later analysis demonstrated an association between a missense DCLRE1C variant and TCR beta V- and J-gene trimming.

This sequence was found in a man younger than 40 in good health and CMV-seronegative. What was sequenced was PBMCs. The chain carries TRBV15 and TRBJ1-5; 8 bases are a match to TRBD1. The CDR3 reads CATQGAPNNQPQHF. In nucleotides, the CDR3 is TGTGCCACCCAGGGGGCTCCAAACAATCAGCCCCAGCATTTT.